Listed below are T cell receptor beta chains from one sample, sequenced in a study of a mutant IDH1 vaccine in newly diagnosed glioma. These TCRs are of unknown antigen specificity. Here immunoSEQ multiplex PCR was the method, and the copy in TCRdb shows in-frame clones only, minus some. The sample has roughly 76,000 clones, approximately 85% seen once. The sequenced sample was PBMCs, obtained from a glioma patient whose treatment included an IDH1 peptide vaccine. The source of these receptors is a man in his thirties or forties with glioma. Some clones in this sample may be carry-over from other donors' samples. The CDR3 runs from the conserved cysteine through the conserved F or W. Each record gives: V gene, clone size, J gene, D gene, CDR3 length, CDR3 protein, CDR3 DNA. A D gene is named only where the DNA matches it firmly. Clone size is given for some rows only: seen once, a few or many times, or a class if the clone is expanded.

v_gene: TRBV30; abundance: .; j_gene: TRBJ2-7; d_gene: .; len: 11; CDR3aa: CAWSAGAGQYF; CDR3nt: TGTGCCTGGAGTGCGGGGGCTGGGCAGTACTTC
v_gene: TRBV7-2; abundance: once; j_gene: TRBJ2-1; d_gene: .; len: 17; CDR3aa: CASSLVGFGTDYNEQFF; CDR3nt: TGTGCCAGCAGCTTAGTGGGTTTCGGGACTGACTACAATGAGCAGTTCTTC
v_gene: TRBV11-1; abundance: .; j_gene: TRBJ1-2; d_gene: .; len: 14; CDR3aa: CASSPRQGISGYTF; CDR3nt: TGTGCCAGCAGCCCGAGGCAGGGCATCAGTGGCTACACCTTC
v_gene: TRBV4-2; abundance: .; j_gene: TRBJ2-4; d_gene: .; len: 14; CDR3aa: CASSQEALKNIQYF; CDR3nt: TGTGCCAGCAGCCAAGAAGCGCTCAAAAACATTCAGTACTTC
v_gene: TRBV7-9; abundance: .; j_gene: TRBJ2-5; d_gene: .; len: 16; CDR3aa: CASTYPSAGYQETQYF; CDR3nt: TGTGCCAGCACCTATCCGTCGGCGGGGTACCAAGAGACCCAGTACTTC
v_gene: TRBV20-1; abundance: .; j_gene: TRBJ2-5; d_gene: .; len: 11; CDR3aa: CSAKVQETQYF; CDR3nt: TGCAGTGCTAAGGTCCAAGAGACCCAGTACTTC
v_gene: TRBV4-3; abundance: once; j_gene: TRBJ2-7; d_gene: .; len: 15; CDR3aa: CASSRHTGGDYEQYF; CDR3nt: TGCGCCAGCAGCCGGCATACAGGGGGGGACTACGAGCAGTACTTC
v_gene: TRBV27; abundance: .; j_gene: TRBJ2-7; d_gene: .; len: 13; CDR3aa: CASSPYSSYEQYF; CDR3nt: TGTGCCAGCAGTCCGTATAGCTCCTACGAGCAGTACTTC
v_gene: TRBV19; abundance: .; j_gene: TRBJ1-2; d_gene: TRBD1; len: 14; CDR3aa: CASSKDRGDYGYTF; CDR3nt: TGTGCCAGTAGTAAGGACAGGGGAGACTATGGCTACACCTTC
v_gene: TRBV6-9; abundance: .; j_gene: TRBJ2-1; d_gene: TRBD2; len: 11; CDR3aa: CASSSSGGLFF; CDR3nt: TGTGCCAGCAGTTCTAGCGGGGGGCTTTTCTTC
v_gene: TRBV5-1; abundance: few; j_gene: TRBJ2-3; d_gene: TRBD2; len: 14; CDR3aa: CASSRLADTDTQYF; CDR3nt: TGCGCCAGCAGCAGACTAGCGGACACAGATACGCAGTATTTT
v_gene: TRBV7-9; abundance: few; j_gene: TRBJ1-4; d_gene: TRBD1; len: 15; CDR3aa: CASSDQGDPNEKLFF; CDR3nt: TGTGCCAGCAGCGATCAGGGGGATCCTAATGAAAAACTGTTTTTT
v_gene: TRBV11-3; abundance: .; j_gene: TRBJ2-2; d_gene: .; len: 15; CDR3aa: CASSPGTMNTGELFF; CDR3nt: TGTGCCAGCAGCCCAGGGACCATGAACACCGGGGAGCTGTTTTTT
v_gene: TRBV6-1; abundance: .; j_gene: TRBJ1-2; d_gene: TRBD1; len: 13; CDR3aa: CASAHTGGYGYTF; CDR3nt: TGTGCCAGTGCCCACACAGGGGGTTATGGCTACACCTTC
v_gene: TRBV4-1; abundance: .; j_gene: TRBJ1-5; d_gene: .; len: 14; CDR3aa: CASSQGQVGQPQHF; CDR3nt: TGCGCCAGCAGCCAAGGGCAGGTAGGACAGCCCCAGCATTTT
v_gene: TRBV10-1; abundance: .; j_gene: TRBJ2-1; d_gene: .; len: 12; CDR3aa: CASSRDFSEQFF; CDR3nt: TGCGCCAGCAGTCGGGACTTCAGTGAGCAGTTCTTC
v_gene: TRBV4-3; abundance: .; j_gene: TRBJ1-4; d_gene: .; len: 14; CDR3aa: CASSPFGGNEKLFF; CDR3nt: TGCGCCAGCAGCCCTTTCGGGGGTAATGAAAAACTGTTTTTT
v_gene: TRBV30; abundance: .; j_gene: TRBJ2-3; d_gene: TRBD2; len: 17; CDR3aa: CALLGLAGGDFTDTQYF; CDR3nt: TGTGCCCTACTGGGACTAGCCGGGGGAGATTTCACAGATACGCAGTATTTT
v_gene: TRBV6-5; abundance: .; j_gene: TRBJ1-5; d_gene: .; len: 15; CDR3aa: CASSYSRQSNQPQHF; CDR3nt: TGTGCCAGCAGTTACTCGAGACAGTCCAATCAGCCCCAGCATTTT
v_gene: TRBV7-9; abundance: .; j_gene: TRBJ2-2; d_gene: TRBD2; len: 17; CDR3aa: CASSLGTSGIETGELFF; CDR3nt: TGTGCCAGCAGCTTAGGGACTAGCGGAATAGAGACCGGGGAGCTGTTTTTT
v_gene: TRBV6-1; abundance: .; j_gene: TRBJ2-7; d_gene: .; len: 15; CDR3aa: CASSPGPDTLYEQYF; CDR3nt: TGTGCCAGCAGCCCAGGGCCAGACACCTTATACGAGCAGTACTTC
v_gene: TRBV9; abundance: .; j_gene: TRBJ1-1; d_gene: TRBD1; len: 14; CDR3aa: CASSVTTGSTEAFF; CDR3nt: TGTGCCAGCAGCGTGACGACAGGGAGCACTGAAGCTTTCTTT
v_gene: TRBV2; abundance: .; j_gene: TRBJ1-2; d_gene: .; len: 13; CDR3aa: CASSPGGDYGYTF; CDR3nt: TGTGCCAGCAGTCCGGGGGGTGACTATGGCTACACCTTC
v_gene: TRBV15; abundance: once; j_gene: TRBJ1-5; d_gene: .; len: 12; CDR3aa: CATSLSNQPQHF; CDR3nt: TGTGCCACCAGCCTAAGCAATCAGCCCCAGCATTTT
v_gene: TRBV6-6; abundance: .; j_gene: TRBJ1-3; d_gene: .; len: 14; CDR3aa: CAGSNGPSGNTIYF; CDR3nt: TGTGCCGGAAGCAATGGACCTTCGGGAAACACCATATATTTT
v_gene: TRBV25-1; abundance: .; j_gene: TRBJ2-1; d_gene: .; len: 13; CDR3aa: CASSVSRDNEQFF; CDR3nt: TGTGCCAGCAGTGTCTCGAGGGACAATGAGCAGTTCTTC
v_gene: TRBV5-1; abundance: .; j_gene: TRBJ2-7; d_gene: .; len: 17; CDR3aa: CASSLQGTISFSYEQYF; CDR3nt: TGCGCCAGCAGCTTGCAGGGGACGATTTCCTTCTCCTACGAGCAGTACTTC
v_gene: TRBV4-1; abundance: .; j_gene: TRBJ2-7; d_gene: TRBD2; len: 15; CDR3aa: CASSQEGLRRDEQYF; CDR3nt: TGCGCCAGCAGCCAAGAGGGACTAAGACGGGACGAGCAGTACTTC
v_gene: TRBV25-1; abundance: .; j_gene: TRBJ1-1; d_gene: TRBD1; len: 16; CDR3aa: CASSSDRVFGNTEAFF; CDR3nt: TGTGCCAGCAGTTCAGACAGGGTATTTGGAAACACTGAAGCTTTCTTT
v_gene: TRBV9; abundance: .; j_gene: TRBJ1-1; d_gene: TRBD1; len: 13; CDR3aa: CASSVTGGTEAFF; CDR3nt: TGTGCCAGCAGCGTTACAGGGGGCACTGAAGCTTTCTTT
v_gene: TRBV5-1; abundance: .; j_gene: TRBJ1-4; d_gene: .; len: 14; CDR3aa: CASSLVQGNEKLFF; CDR3nt: TGCGCCAGCAGCTTGGTGCAGGGTAATGAAAAACTGTTTTTT
v_gene: TRBV28; abundance: .; j_gene: TRBJ1-4; d_gene: .; len: 15; CDR3aa: CASSLAYRVSEKLFF; CDR3nt: TGTGCCAGCAGTTTAGCTTACAGGGTGTCTGAAAAACTGTTTTTT
v_gene: TRBV2; abundance: few; j_gene: TRBJ1-2; d_gene: .; len: 13; CDR3aa: CASSAGASYGYTF; CDR3nt: TGTGCCAGCAGTGCAGGGGCTAGCTATGGCTACACCTTC
v_gene: TRBV10-1; abundance: .; j_gene: TRBJ2-1; d_gene: TRBD1; len: 14; CDR3aa: CASSPGQAYNEQFF; CDR3nt: TGCGCCAGCAGTCCGGGACAGGCCTACAATGAGCAGTTCTTC
v_gene: TRBV6-1; abundance: .; j_gene: TRBJ2-6; d_gene: TRBD1; len: 18; CDR3aa: CASSEGPGGSRGANVLTF; CDR3nt: TGTGCCAGCAGTGAAGGGCCAGGGGGCTCGAGAGGGGCCAACGTCCTGACTTTC
v_gene: TRBV6-1; abundance: .; j_gene: TRBJ1-4; d_gene: .; len: 14; CDR3aa: CASKFWGSNEKLFF; CDR3nt: TGTGCCAGCAAATTTTGGGGATCTAATGAAAAACTGTTTTTT
v_gene: TRBV19; abundance: .; j_gene: TRBJ2-7; d_gene: TRBD1; len: 13; CDR3aa: CASSMGRGTEQYF; CDR3nt: TGTGCCAGTAGTATGGGCAGGGGGACCGAGCAGTACTTC
v_gene: TRBV2; abundance: .; j_gene: TRBJ2-7; d_gene: TRBD2; len: 16; CDR3aa: CASSGGLAGTHYEQYF; CDR3nt: TGTGCCAGCAGTGGGGGACTAGCGGGTACGCACTACGAGCAGTACTTC
v_gene: TRBV7-2; abundance: .; j_gene: TRBJ1-3; d_gene: .; len: 17; CDR3aa: CASSLADVGNRGNTIYF; CDR3nt: TGTGCCAGCAGCTTAGCGGATGTGGGGAACAGGGGAAACACCATATATTTT